This TCR beta chain was identified during a study of CXCR3-negative and CXCR3-positive naive CD8 T cells. In germline, CDR1 is SQVTM, CDR2 ANQGSEA. This CDR3 has 11 residues. The authors prepared UMI-labeled TRB cDNA libraries by 5' RACE. After re-calling the 5' RACE reads, TCRdb lists one entry per CDR3 protein, DNA absent. Its table lists fewer than 80,000 distinct CDR3 sequences. The sequenced sample consisted of naive CXCR3- CD8+ T cells from blood. This sample's subset: CD45RO-CCR7+CD27+CD95- naive CD8+ T cells lacking CXCR3 (TNR3-). The TCR originated in a human donor in good health. Some clones in this sample may be carry-over from other donors' samples. The chain carries TRBV29-1 and TRBJ2-1; as DNA is missing, the TRBD2 call by TCRdb cannot be tested. Here the CDR3 reads CSVEEGLQQFF.